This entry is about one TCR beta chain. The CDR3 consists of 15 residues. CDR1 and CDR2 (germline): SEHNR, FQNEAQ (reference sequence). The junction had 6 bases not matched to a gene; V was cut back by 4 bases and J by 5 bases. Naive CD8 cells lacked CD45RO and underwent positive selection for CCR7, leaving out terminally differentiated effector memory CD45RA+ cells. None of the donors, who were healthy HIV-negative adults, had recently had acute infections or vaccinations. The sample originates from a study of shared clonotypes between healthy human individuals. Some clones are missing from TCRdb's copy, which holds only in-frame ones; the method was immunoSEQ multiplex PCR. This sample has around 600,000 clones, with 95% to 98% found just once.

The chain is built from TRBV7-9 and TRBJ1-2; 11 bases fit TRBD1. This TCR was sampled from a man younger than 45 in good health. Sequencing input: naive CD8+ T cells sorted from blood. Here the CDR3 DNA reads TGTGCCAGCAGCTCTGGACAGGGGGCGGATTATGGCTACACCTTC. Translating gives CASSSGQGADYGYTF.